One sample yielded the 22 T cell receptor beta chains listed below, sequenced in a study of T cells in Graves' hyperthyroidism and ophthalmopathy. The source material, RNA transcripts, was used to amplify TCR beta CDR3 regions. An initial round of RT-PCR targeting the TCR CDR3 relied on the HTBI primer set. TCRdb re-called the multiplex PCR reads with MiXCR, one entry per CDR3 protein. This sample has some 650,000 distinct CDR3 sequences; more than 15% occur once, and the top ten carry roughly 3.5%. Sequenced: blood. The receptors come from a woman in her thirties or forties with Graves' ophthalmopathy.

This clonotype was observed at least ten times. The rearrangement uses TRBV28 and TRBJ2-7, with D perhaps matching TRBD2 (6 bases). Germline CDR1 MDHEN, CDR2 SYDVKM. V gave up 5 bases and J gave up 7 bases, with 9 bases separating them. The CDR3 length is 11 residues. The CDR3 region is CASSGAGEQYF. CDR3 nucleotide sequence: TGTGCCAGCAGTGGGGCGGGGGAGCAGTACTTC.

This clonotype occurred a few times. The CDR3 bases are TGCAGTGCTATCTTATTGCGAGACGGCGCGCAGTATTTT. Translated: CSAILLRDGAQYF. The chain recombines TRBV20-1 with TRBJ2-3, with D unresolved. This CDR3 comprises 13 residues. The V and J ends lost 4 bases and 10 bases respectively, with 18 bases between them. The germline V gene encodes CDR1 DFQATT and CDR2 SNEGSKA (reference sequence).

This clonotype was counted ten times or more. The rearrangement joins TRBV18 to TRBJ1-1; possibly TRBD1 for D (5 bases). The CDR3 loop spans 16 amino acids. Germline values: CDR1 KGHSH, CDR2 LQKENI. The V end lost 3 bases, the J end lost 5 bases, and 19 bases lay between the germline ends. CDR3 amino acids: CASSPAGTFIGTEAFF. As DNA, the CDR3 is TGTGCCAGCTCACCGGCGGGGACCTTCATTGGGACTGAAGCTTTCTTT.

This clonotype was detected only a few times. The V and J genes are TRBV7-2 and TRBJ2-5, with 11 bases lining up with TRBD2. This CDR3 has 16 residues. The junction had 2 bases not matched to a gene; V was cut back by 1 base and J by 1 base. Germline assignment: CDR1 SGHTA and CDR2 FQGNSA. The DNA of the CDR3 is TGTGCCAGCAGCTTAGTGGGACTAGCGGCCCAAGAGACCCAGTACTTC. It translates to CASSLVGLAAQETQYF.

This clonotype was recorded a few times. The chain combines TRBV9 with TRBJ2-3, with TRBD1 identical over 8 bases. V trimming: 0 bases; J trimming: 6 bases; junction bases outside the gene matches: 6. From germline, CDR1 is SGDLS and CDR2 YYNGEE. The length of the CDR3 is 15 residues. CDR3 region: CASSVAAGGIDTQYF. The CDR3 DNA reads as TGTGCCAGCAGCGTAGCGGCAGGGGGCATTGATACGCAGTATTTT.

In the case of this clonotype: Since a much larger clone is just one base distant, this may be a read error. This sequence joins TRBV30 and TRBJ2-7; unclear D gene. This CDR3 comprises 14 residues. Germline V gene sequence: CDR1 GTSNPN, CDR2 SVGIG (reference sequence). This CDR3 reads CAWSIPPGSYEQCF. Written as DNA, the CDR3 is TGTGCCTGGAGTATACCACCGGGCTCCTACGAGCAGTGCTTC.

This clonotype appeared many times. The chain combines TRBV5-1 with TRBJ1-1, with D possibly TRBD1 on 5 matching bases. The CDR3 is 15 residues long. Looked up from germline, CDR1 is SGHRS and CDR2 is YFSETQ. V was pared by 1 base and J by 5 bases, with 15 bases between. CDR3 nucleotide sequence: TGCGCCAGCAGCTTGTTCGACAGCTACTCGACTGAAGCTTTCTTT. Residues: CASSLFDSYSTEAFF.

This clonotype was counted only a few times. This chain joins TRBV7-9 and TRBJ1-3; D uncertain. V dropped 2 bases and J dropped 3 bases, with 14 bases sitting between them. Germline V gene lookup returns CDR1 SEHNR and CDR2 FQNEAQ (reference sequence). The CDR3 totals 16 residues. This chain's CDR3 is CASSLMGMSRGNTIYF. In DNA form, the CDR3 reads TGTGCCAGCAGCTTAATGGGGATGTCGCGTGGAAACACCATATATTTT.

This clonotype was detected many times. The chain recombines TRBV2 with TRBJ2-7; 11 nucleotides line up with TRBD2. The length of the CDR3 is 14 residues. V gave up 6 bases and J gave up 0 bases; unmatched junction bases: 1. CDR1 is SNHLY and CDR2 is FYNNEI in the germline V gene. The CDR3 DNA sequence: TGTGCCAGCAGAACTAGCGGGAGCTCCTACGAGCAGTACTTC. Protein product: CASRTSGSSYEQYF.

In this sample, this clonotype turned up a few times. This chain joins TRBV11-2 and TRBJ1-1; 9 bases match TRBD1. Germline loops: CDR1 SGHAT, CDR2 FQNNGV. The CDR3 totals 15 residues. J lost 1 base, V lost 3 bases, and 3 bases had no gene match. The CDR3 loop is CASSFNRGPNTEAFF. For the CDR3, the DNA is TGTGCCAGCAGCTTCAACAGGGGGCCGAACACTGAAGCTTTCTTT.

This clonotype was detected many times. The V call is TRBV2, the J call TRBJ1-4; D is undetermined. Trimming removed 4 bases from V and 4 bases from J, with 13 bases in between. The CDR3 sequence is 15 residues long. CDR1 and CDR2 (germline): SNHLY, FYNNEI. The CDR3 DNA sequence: TGTGCCAGCAGTGTCGGGCAGAGCATTAATGAAAAACTGTTTTTT. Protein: CASSVGQSINEKLFF. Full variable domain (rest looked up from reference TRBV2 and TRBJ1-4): EPEVTQTPSHQVTQMGQEVILRCVPISNHLYFYWYRQILGQKVEFLVSFYNNEISEKSEIFDDQFSVERPDGSNFTLKIRSTKLEDSAMYFCASSVGQSINEKLFFGSGTQLSVL.

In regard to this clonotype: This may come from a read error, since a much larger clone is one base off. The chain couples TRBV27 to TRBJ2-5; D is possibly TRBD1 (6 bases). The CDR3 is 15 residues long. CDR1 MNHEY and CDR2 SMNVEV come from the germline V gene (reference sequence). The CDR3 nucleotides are TGTGTCAGCAGTCCCCTCCTAGGACAGTCCTCCACCCAGTACTTC. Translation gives CVSSPLLGQSSTQYF.

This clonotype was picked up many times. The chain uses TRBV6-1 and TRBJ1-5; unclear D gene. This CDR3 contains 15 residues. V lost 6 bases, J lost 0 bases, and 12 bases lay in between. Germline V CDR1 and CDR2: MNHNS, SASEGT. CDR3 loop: CASSLQKGSNQPQHF. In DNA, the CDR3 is TGTGCCAGCAGCCTCCAGAAGGGTAGCAATCAGCCCCAGCATTTT.

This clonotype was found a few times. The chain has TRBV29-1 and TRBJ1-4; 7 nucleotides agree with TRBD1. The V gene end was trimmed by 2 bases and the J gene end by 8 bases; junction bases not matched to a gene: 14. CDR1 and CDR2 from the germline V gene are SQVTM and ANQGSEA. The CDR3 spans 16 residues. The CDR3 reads CSVEIFITGEGEKLFF. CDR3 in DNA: TGCAGCGTTGAAATATTCATAACAGGGGAGGGAGAAAAACTGTTTTTT.

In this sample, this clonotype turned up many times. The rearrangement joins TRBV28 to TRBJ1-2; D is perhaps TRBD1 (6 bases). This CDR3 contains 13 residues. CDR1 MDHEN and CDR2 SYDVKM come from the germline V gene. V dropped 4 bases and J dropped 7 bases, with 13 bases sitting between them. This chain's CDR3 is CASSYTDSIGYTF. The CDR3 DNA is TGTGCCAGCAGTTATACGGACAGTATTGGCTACACCTTC.

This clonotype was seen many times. The CDR3 loop reads CASSLRDRGHSYEQYF. Written as DNA, the CDR3 is TGTGCCAGCAGCCTGCGGGACAGGGGGCACTCCTACGAGCAGTACTTC. The chain is built from TRBV11-3 and TRBJ2-7; TRBD1 aligns across 12 bases. The junction had 5 bases not matched to a gene; V was cut back by 5 bases and J by 0 bases. Germline-derived CDR1 and CDR2 are SGHNT and YENEEA. The length of the CDR3 is 16 residues.

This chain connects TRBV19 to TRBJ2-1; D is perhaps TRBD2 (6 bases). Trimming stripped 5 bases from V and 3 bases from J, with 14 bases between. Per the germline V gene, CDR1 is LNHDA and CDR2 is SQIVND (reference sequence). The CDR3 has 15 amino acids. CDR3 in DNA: TGTGCCAGTAGTGGCGGGATACCTATCTACAATGAGCAGTTCTTC. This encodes CASSGGIPIYNEQFF.

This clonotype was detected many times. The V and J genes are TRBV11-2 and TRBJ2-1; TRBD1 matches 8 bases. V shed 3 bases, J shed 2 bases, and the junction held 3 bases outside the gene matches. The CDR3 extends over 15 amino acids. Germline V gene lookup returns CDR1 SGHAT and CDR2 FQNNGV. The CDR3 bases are TGTGCCAGCAGCTTCATGACAGGGGCCTACAATGAGCAGTTCTTC. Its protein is CASSFMTGAYNEQFF.

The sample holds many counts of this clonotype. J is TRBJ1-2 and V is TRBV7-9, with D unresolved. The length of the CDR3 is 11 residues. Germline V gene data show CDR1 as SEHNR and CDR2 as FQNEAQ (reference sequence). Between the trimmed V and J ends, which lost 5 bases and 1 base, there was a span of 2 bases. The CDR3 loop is CASSRNYGYTF. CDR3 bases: TGTGCCAGCAGCCGTAACTATGGCTACACCTTC.

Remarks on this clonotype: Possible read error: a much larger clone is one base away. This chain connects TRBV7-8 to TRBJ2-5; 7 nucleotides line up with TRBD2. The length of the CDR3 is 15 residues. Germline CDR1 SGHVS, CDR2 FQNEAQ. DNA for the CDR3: TGTACCAGCAGCCCGACAAGCGGGGAAGCAGAGACCCAGTACTTC. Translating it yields CTSSPTSGEAETQYF.

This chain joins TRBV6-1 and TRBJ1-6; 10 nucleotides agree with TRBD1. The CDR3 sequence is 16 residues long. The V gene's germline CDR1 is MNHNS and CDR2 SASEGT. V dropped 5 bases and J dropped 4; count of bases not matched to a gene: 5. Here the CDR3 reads CASSRQGAGYNSPLHF. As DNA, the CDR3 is TGTGCCAGCAGTCGACAGGGGGCTGGGTATAATTCACCCCTCCACTTT.

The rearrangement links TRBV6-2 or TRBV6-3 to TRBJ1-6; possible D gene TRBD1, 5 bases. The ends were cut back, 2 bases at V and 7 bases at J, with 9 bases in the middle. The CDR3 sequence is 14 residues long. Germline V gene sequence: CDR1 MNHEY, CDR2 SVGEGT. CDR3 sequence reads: CASSYMRGNSPLHF. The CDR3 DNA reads TGTGCCAGCAGTTACATGAGGGGAAATTCACCCCTCCACTTT.